Sequencing of this T cell receptor (beta chain) was carried out in a study of blood T cell repertoires in COVID-19. Study-wide context: The United States, Italy and Spain provided the acute and convalescent COVID-19 samples.

The method was immunoSEQ multiplex PCR; TCRdb's version includes in-frame clones alone and lacks a portion of them. The sample holds 97,000 or so clones; about four fifths are singletons and the top ten take approximately 18%. The V and J ends lost 0 bases and 2 bases, in that order; junction bases with no gene match: 5. This CDR3 spans 15 amino acids. In germline, CDR1 is SGHRS, CDR2 YFSETQ. The J gene is TRBJ2-7, the V gene TRBV5-1; 7 positions match TRBD1. The sequenced sample consisted of peripheral blood. This TCR came from a man older than 75 with acute or convalescent COVID-19. CDR3 in DNA: TGCGCCAGCAGCTTGGTCCCGACAGGGCCCTACGAGCAGTACTTC. Translated: CASSLVPTGPYEQYF.